This TCR beta chain is drawn from a study of blood T cell repertoires in COVID-19. Libraries were prepared by immunoSEQ multiplex PCR; TCRdb keeps only in-frame clonotypes and omits some of them. The table has some 220,000 clones, 87% seen once. This CDR3 is 18 amino acids long. The ends lost 0 bases at V and 2 bases at J; junction bases unmatched: 10. Germline V gives CDR1 ENHRY, CDR2 SYGVKD. This sequence was found in a woman in her late teens or twenties who had recovered from COVID-19. The rearrangement uses TRBV10-3 and TRBJ2-1; 7 positions match TRBD2. Sequences were obtained from peripheral blood. The CDR3 nucleotides are TGTGCCATCAGTGAGTCGGGGTCTTCTAGCGGTACCTACAATGAGCAGTTCTTC. Translated: CAISESGSSSGTYNEQFF.